This section outlines one T cell receptor beta chain sequence together with its context. The healthy adult donors were HIV-negative and reported no recent acute infections or vaccinations. Germline V gives CDR1 KGHSH, CDR2 LQKENI. Between the trimmed V and J ends, which lost 1 base and 7 bases, there was a span of 13 bases. The CDR3 is 14 amino acids. A deep-level run was used for the assay. For each subset, genomic DNA was distributed in equal portions over several immunoSEQ plates. This table comes from immunoSEQ multiplex PCR, and its TCRdb copy is limited to in-frame clones, with some not included. The sample shows under 600,000 clones, around 81% of them seen only once. This record comes from a study of shared clonotypes between healthy human individuals. Background on the study: Researchers drew samples from two women and a few men aged 18 to 49.

The V call is TRBV18, the J call TRBJ1-1; no firm D call. Sequencing was performed on PBMCs. The sequence derives from a woman aged 35 to 49 in good health. Some clones in this sample may be carry-over from other donors' samples. CDR3 residues: CASSPQIDLNEAFF. CDR3 DNA: TGTGCCAGCTCACCACAGATAGATTTGAATGAAGCTTTCTTT.